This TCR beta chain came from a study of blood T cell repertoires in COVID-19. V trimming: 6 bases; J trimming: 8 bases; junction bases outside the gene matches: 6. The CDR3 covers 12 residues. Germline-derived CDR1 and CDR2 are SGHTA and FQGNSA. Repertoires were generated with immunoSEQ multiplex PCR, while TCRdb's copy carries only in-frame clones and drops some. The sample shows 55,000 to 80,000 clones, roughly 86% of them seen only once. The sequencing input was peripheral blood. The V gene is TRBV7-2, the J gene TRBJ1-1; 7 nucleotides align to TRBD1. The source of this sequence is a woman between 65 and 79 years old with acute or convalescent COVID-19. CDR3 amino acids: CASSSDRVEAFF. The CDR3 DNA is TGTGCCAGCAGTTCCGACAGGGTGGAAGCTTTCTTT.